This TCR beta chain was captured by sequencing in a study of beta chain features in type 1 diabetes. For the study at large: No patient-donor differences in age, gender, total cells or subset yield.

Whole-study results and caveats: Whether HLA type influences TCRB rearrangement remained unresolved here. Fewer insertions but more deletions were seen at VDJ junctions in type 1 diabetes patients.

The CDR3 has 12 residues. V lost 3 bases, J lost 4 bases, and 7 bases lay in between. Per germline, CDR1 SQVTM and CDR2 ANQGSEA. The authors reverse transcribed all of the isolated RNA, so sequencing captured expressed TCRB transcripts. Sequencing used immunoSEQ multiplex PCR; TCRdb keeps in-frame clones, though not all of them. Of about 320,000 clones in the sample, approximately 14% were seen once. Only one heparinised blood draw was taken per donor, and its volume averaged around 110 mL. Only a few counts were recorded for this clone. Antigen specificity is unknown. This CDR3 is also generated by other DNA sequences in the sample.

The chain links TRBV29-1 to TRBJ1-3; D is unclear. The specimen was central memory CD4+ T cells from blood. The receptor was isolated from a man aged 30 to 45 in good health. As DNA, the CDR3 is TGCAGCGTTGACGGCGCGGGAAACACCATATATTTT. It encodes CSVDGAGNTIYF. The whole variable domain, remainder taken from reference TRBV29-1 and TRBJ1-3, is SAVISQKPSRDICQRGTSLTIQCQVDSQVTMMFWYRQQPGQSLTLIATANQGSEATYESGFVIDKFPISRPNLTFSTLTVSNMSPEDSSIYLCSVDGAGNTIYFGEGSWLTVV.